These 20 T cell receptor beta chains originate from one sample sequenced in a study of blood T cell repertoires in COVID-19. Clones were sequenced by immunoSEQ multiplex PCR, and TCRdb holds only the in-frame ones, with some missing. The sample shows under 300,000 clones, 85% to 90% of them seen only once. Specimen: peripheral blood. These receptors originate from a woman in her 70s with active or convalescent COVID-19.

The chain employs TRBV5-1 and TRBJ1-1; tentatively, D is TRBD1 (5 bases). V lost 4 bases, J lost 4 bases, and 11 bases lay in between. This CDR3 has 13 amino acids. The germline V gene has CDR1 SGHRS and CDR2 YFSETQ. The CDR3 loop is CASSHGTVTEAFF. The CDR3 bases are TGCGCCAGCAGCCACGGGACTGTCACTGAAGCTTTCTTT.

The rearrangement uses TRBV10-2 and TRBJ2-5; 8 nucleotides align to TRBD1. The V segment lost 6 bases and the J segment 5 bases; nucleotides outside the gene matches: 8. CDR1 WSHSY and CDR2 SAAADI come from the germline V gene. The length of the CDR3 is 14 residues. CDR3 nucleotides: TGCGCCAGCAGAACTCAGGGGGCAGGGGAGACCCAGTACTTC. This codes for CASRTQGAGETQYF.

This sequence joins TRBV11-2 and TRBJ1-2; weak D call: TRBD1 (5 bases). The CDR3 has 13 amino acids. V lost 6 bases and J lost 4, with 12 bases in between. Germline-derived CDR1 and CDR2 are SGHAT and FQNNGV. The CDR3 loop is CASSSLGLYGYTF. For the CDR3, the DNA is TGTGCCAGCAGTTCCTTGGGGCTCTATGGCTACACCTTC.

This chain uses TRBV19 with TRBJ2-3; TRBD2 is a possible D gene (6 bases). The germline V gene encodes CDR1 LNHDA and CDR2 SQIVND (reference sequence). V lost 0 bases and J 3 bases, leaving 7 bases between the germline ends. The CDR3 runs to 14 residues. CDR3 loop: CASSIDRGTDTQYF. CDR3 coding DNA: TGTGCCAGTAGTATAGATCGGGGGACAGATACGCAGTATTTT.

The J gene is TRBJ2-3, the V gene TRBV6-2 or TRBV6-3, with D tentatively TRBD2 (6 bases). Per the germline V gene, CDR1 is MNHEY and CDR2 is SVGEGT. Between the trimmed V and J ends, which lost 3 bases and 0 bases, there was a span of 10 bases. The CDR3 length is 15 residues. CDR3 bases: TGTGCCAGCAGTTATACGGGGGTTAGCACAGATACGCAGTATTTT. This sequence encodes CASSYTGVSTDTQYF.

The gene calls are TRBV7-9 and TRBJ1-1; 7 bases align to TRBD1. Germline assignment: CDR1 SEHNR and CDR2 FQNEAQ (reference sequence). This CDR3 has 12 residues. V lost 0 bases and J lost 8; bases outside the gene matches: 0. This CDR3 is CASSLATGEAFF. CDR3 coding DNA: TGTGCCAGCAGCTTAGCGACAGGGGAAGCTTTCTTT. Complete variable domain (other parts from reference TRBV7-9 and TRBJ1-1): DTGVSQNPRHKITKRGQNVTFRCDPISEHNRLYWYRQTLGQGPEFLTYFQNEAQLEKSRLLSDRFSAERPKGSFSTLEIQRTEQGDSAMYLCASSLATGEAFFGQGTRLTVV.

The chain employs TRBV19 and TRBJ1-2; 7 bases are shared with TRBD1. This CDR3 is built from 14 residues. J was trimmed by 4 bases and V by 8 bases; bases with no gene match: 10. Germline lookup yields CDR1 LNHDA and CDR2 SQIVND (reference sequence). The CDR3 coding sequence is TGTGCCAGTCTAGGGGGCCAGGGAATCTATGGCTACACCTTC. Its translation is CASLGGQGIYGYTF.

This clone was counted only a few times. V and J are TRBV7-9 and TRBJ1-1; D is uncertain. Trimming cost V 4 bases and J 5 bases, with 20 bases left between them. Per germline, CDR1 SEHNR and CDR2 FQNEAQ (reference sequence). The CDR3 contains 16 residues. The CDR3 nucleotides are TGTGCCAGCAGCTCTGGCAGATCTAATACGGGGACTGAAGCTTTCTTT. Protein sequence: CASSSGRSNTGTEAFF. Based on the CDR3 plus reference TRBV7-9 and TRBJ1-1, the full variable domain is DTGVSQNPRHKITKRGQNVTFRCDPISEHNRLYWYRQTLGQGPEFLTYFQNEAQLEKSRLLSDRFSAERPKGSFSTLEIQRTEQGDSAMYLCASSSGRSNTGTEAFFGQGTRLTVV.

The rearrangement joins TRBV7-2 to TRBJ2-2; 7 bases fit TRBD2. This CDR3 has 15 residues. V was clipped by 1 base and J by 4 bases; unmatched bases: 3. CDR1 SGHTA and CDR2 FQGNSA come from the germline V gene. The CDR3 DNA reads TGTGCCAGCAGCTTAGTAAGCGGGGTCACCGGGGAGCTGTTTTTT. It translates to CASSLVSGVTGELFF.

The genes are TRBV27 and TRBJ1-3; D is uncertain. Trimming shortened V by 3 bases and J by 4 bases, and 7 bases separated the two germline ends. From germline, CDR1 is MNHEY and CDR2 SMNVEV (reference sequence). The CDR3 has 13 residues. The CDR3, as DNA: TGTGCCAGCAGTTTGTTGGGCGGAAACACCATATATTTT. This sequence encodes CASSLLGGNTIYF.

The V gene is TRBV5-5, the J gene TRBJ1-1; D gene unclear. This CDR3 is 15 amino acids long. Trimming left V 0 bases short and J 4 bases short, with 13 bases between. CDR1 and CDR2 from the germline V gene are SGHKS and YYEKEE (reference sequence). CDR3 loop: CASSLGRARGTEAFF. In DNA, the CDR3 is TGTGCCAGCAGCTTGGGAAGGGCGCGGGGCACTGAAGCTTTCTTT. Variable domain in full (rest from reference TRBV5-5 and TRBJ1-1): DAGVTQSPTHLIKTRGQQVTLRCSPISGHKSVSWYQQVLGQGPQFIFQYYEKEERGRGNFPDRFSARQFPNYSSELNVNALLLGDSALYLCASSLGRARGTEAFFGQGTRLTVV.

The chain employs TRBV7-2 and TRBJ1-5, with D perhaps TRBD1 (5 bases). Germline V gives CDR1 SGHTA, CDR2 FQGNSA. The CDR3 runs to 14 residues. V gave up 5 bases and J gave up 8 bases, with 16 bases separating them. Written as DNA, the CDR3 is TGTGCCAGCAGCCAGACAGAGGTCACGGAGCCCCAGCATTTT. The encoded protein is CASSQTEVTEPQHF.

The V and J genes are TRBV7-2 and TRBJ1-3; D gene unclear. This CDR3 is 13 amino acids long. V lost 4 bases, J lost 0 bases, and 4 bases lay in between. The germline V gene encodes CDR1 SGHTA and CDR2 FQGNSA. CDR3: CASSSNSGNTIYF. CDR3 sequence (DNA): TGTGCCAGCAGCTCCAACTCTGGAAACACCATATATTTT.

The V call is TRBV27, the J call TRBJ1-4; D not resolved. Trimming took off 6 bases at V and 2 bases at J, with 22 bases between the two ends. Germline V lookup: CDR1 MNHEY, CDR2 SMNVEV (reference sequence). This CDR3 contains 18 residues. The CDR3 protein is CASSRDGGARGTNEKLFF. As DNA, the CDR3 is TGTGCCAGCAGCCGGGATGGAGGAGCGCGAGGGACTAATGAAAAACTGTTTTTT.

The chain carries TRBV6-6 and TRBJ2-7; 7 bases align to TRBD1. Germline V CDR1 and CDR2: MNHNY, SVGAGI (reference sequence). The CDR3 runs 15 residues. V trimming: 6 bases; J trimming: 3 bases; junction bases outside the gene matches: 11. The CDR3 is CASSYRDRLHYEQYF. The DNA for the CDR3 is TGTGCCAGCAGCTACAGGGACAGATTGCACTACGAGCAGTACTTC.

V and J are TRBV9 and TRBJ1-5; no definite D call. This CDR3 is built from 13 residues. V was trimmed by 5 bases and J by 0 bases, leaving 6 bases between them. Germline assignment: CDR1 SGDLS and CDR2 YYNGEE. The CDR3, as DNA: TGTGCCAGCAGTGAGAGTAGCAATCAGCCCCAGCATTTT. It is translated as CASSESSNQPQHF.

CDR3 in DNA: TGTGCCAGCAGTACAGGGTCCAGCGGCTACACCTTC. The encoded protein is CASSTGSSGYTF. V is TRBV28 and J is TRBJ1-2; maybe TRBD1 (6 bases). V was cut by 5 bases and J by 8 bases, with 12 bases left in between. This CDR3 spans 12 amino acids. The germline CDR1 and CDR2 sequences are MDHEN and SYDVKM.

This chain links TRBV18 with TRBJ1-2; D is undetermined. CDR1 and CDR2 from the germline V gene are KGHSH and LQKENI. The CDR3 extends over 17 amino acids. V lost 3 bases and J 2 bases, leaving 19 bases between the germline ends. The CDR3 loop is CASSPFVNSQRNYGYTF. The DNA for the CDR3 is TGTGCCAGCTCACCTTTTGTAAATTCACAAAGAAACTATGGCTACACCTTC. Together with reference TRBV18 and TRBJ1-2, the CDR3 gives the full variable domain: NAGVMQNPRHLVRRRGQEARLRCSPMKGHSHVYWYRQLPEEGLKFMVYLQKENIIDESGMPKERFSAEFPKEGPSILRIQQVVRGDSAAYFCASSPFVNSQRNYGYTFGSGTRLTVV.

This sequence joins TRBV19 and TRBJ2-2, with D uncertain. The CDR3 has 14 residues. CDR1 and CDR2 from the germline V gene are LNHDA and SQIVND (reference sequence). V was cut by 4 bases and J by 4 bases, with 10 bases left in between. The CDR3 is CASSTAEFTGELFF. The CDR3, as DNA: TGTGCCAGTAGTACCGCAGAATTCACCGGGGAGCTGTTTTTT.

The chain uses TRBV5-1 and TRBJ1-1; perhaps TRBD1 as D (6 bases). Germline V CDR1 and CDR2: SGHRS, YFSETQ. Deletions cut 0 bases from V and 2 bases from J, with 14 bases between. This CDR3 comprises 16 residues. The CDR3 is CASSLVETGINTEAFF. The DNA for the CDR3 is TGCGCCAGCAGCTTGGTGGAGACAGGAATAAACACTGAAGCTTTCTTT.